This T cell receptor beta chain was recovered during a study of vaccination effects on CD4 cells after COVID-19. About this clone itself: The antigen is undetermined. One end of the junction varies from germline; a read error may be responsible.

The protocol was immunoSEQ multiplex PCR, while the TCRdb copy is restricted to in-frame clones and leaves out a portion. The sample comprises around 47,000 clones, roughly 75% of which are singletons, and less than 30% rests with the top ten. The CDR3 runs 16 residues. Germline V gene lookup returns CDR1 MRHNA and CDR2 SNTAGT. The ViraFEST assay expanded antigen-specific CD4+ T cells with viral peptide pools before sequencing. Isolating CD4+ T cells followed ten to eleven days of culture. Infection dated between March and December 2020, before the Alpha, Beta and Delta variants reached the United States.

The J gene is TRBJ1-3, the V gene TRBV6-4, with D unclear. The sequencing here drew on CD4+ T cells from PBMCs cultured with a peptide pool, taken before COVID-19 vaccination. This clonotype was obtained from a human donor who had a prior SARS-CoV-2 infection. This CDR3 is CASSESKLVTGNTIYF. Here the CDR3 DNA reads TGTGCCAGCAGTGAATCGAAATTAGTGACTGGTAACACCATATATTTT.